A selection of T cell receptor beta chains follows, all from one sample in a study of shared T cell receptors in the human thymus. This table comes from immunoSEQ multiplex PCR, and its TCRdb copy is limited to in-frame clones, with some not included. The sample holds 720,000 or so clones; roughly 85% are singletons and the top ten take roughly 0.01%. In addition, the sample was reused for a study of human thymus T cells.

Sequenced sample: thymocytes. The receptor set was obtained from a girl less than two years old with a congenital heart defect. CDR3s include the opening cysteine and the closing phenylalanine or tryptophan. The D gene is left open where the match is weak. The listing skips clone size in some rows; elsewhere it reads once, few, many or a size class.

CDR3 length: 15; clone size: few; V gene: TRBV6-1; D gene: .; J gene: TRBJ2-2; CDR3 protein: CASVLQTANTGELFF; CDR3 DNA: TGTGCCAGCGTCTTACAGACCGCGAACACCGGGGAGCTGTTTTTT
CDR3 length: 13; clone size: .; V gene: TRBV14; D gene: .; J gene: TRBJ1-2; CDR3 protein: CASSQGQIYGYTF; CDR3 DNA: TGTGCCAGCAGCCAAGGTCAGATCTATGGCTACACCTTC
CDR3 length: 16; clone size: .; V gene: TRBV2; D gene: .; J gene: TRBJ2-1; CDR3 protein: CASSGAQGGVNNEQFF; CDR3 DNA: TGTGCCAGCAGTGGGGCCCAGGGTGGGGTAAACAATGAGCAGTTCTTC
CDR3 length: 12; clone size: .; V gene: TRBV14; D gene: .; J gene: TRBJ1-1; CDR3 protein: CASSQVSSQAFF; CDR3 DNA: TGTGCCAGCAGCCAAGTGAGTTCCCAAGCTTTCTTT
CDR3 length: 15; clone size: .; V gene: TRBV30; D gene: TRBD2; J gene: TRBJ2-3; CDR3 protein: CAWSVQRGSTDTQYF; CDR3 DNA: TGTGCCTGGAGTGTACAGCGGGGGAGCACAGATACGCAGTATTTT
CDR3 length: 14; clone size: .; V gene: TRBV21-1; D gene: .; J gene: TRBJ1-5; CDR3 protein: CASIKDTFNQPQHF; CDR3 DNA: TGTGCCAGTATCAAGGACACTTTCAATCAGCCCCAGCATTTT
CDR3 length: 18; clone size: once; V gene: TRBV5-1; D gene: TRBD2; J gene: TRBJ2-5; CDR3 protein: CASSLANFSGGAQETQYF; CDR3 DNA: TGCGCCAGCAGCCTTGCGAATTTTAGCGGGGGAGCCCAAGAGACCCAGTACTTC
CDR3 length: 16; clone size: .; V gene: TRBV4-1; D gene: TRBD1; J gene: TRBJ2-5; CDR3 protein: CASSQETGTEQETQYF; CDR3 DNA: TGCGCCAGCAGCCAAGAAACCGGGACAGAACAAGAGACCCAGTACTTC
CDR3 length: 14; clone size: .; V gene: TRBV28; D gene: TRBD1; J gene: TRBJ2-7; CDR3 protein: CASSRQGMDYEQYF; CDR3 DNA: TGTGCCAGCAGTCGACAGGGGATGGACTACGAGCAGTACTTC
CDR3 length: 15; clone size: .; V gene: TRBV4-1; D gene: TRBD1; J gene: TRBJ2-7; CDR3 protein: CASSQEPGQSYEQYF; CDR3 DNA: TGCGCCAGCAGCCAAGAGCCGGGACAGTCCTACGAGCAGTACTTC
CDR3 length: 13; clone size: .; V gene: TRBV5-4; D gene: .; J gene: TRBJ2-1; CDR3 protein: CASSLAVGLEQFF; CDR3 DNA: TGTGCCAGCAGCTTGGCCGTTGGGCTTGAGCAGTTCTTC
CDR3 length: 20; clone size: .; V gene: TRBV6-1; D gene: .; J gene: TRBJ2-1; CDR3 protein: CASSERGGPKTTSSYNEQFF; CDR3 DNA: TGTGCCAGCAGTGAACGGGGAGGACCTAAGACGACGAGCTCCTACAATGAGCAGTTCTTC
CDR3 length: 14; clone size: .; V gene: TRBV19; D gene: .; J gene: TRBJ1-1; CDR3 protein: CASRSPGGNSEAFF; CDR3 DNA: TGTGCCAGTAGGTCGCCCGGGGGGAACTCGGAAGCTTTCTTT
CDR3 length: 17; clone size: .; V gene: TRBV5-1; D gene: TRBD2; J gene: TRBJ2-5; CDR3 protein: CASSSAPGLAGEETQYF; CDR3 DNA: TGCGCCAGCAGCTCCGCCCCGGGACTAGCGGGGGAAGAGACCCAGTACTTC
CDR3 length: 18; clone size: .; V gene: TRBV27; D gene: TRBD1; J gene: TRBJ1-2; CDR3 protein: CASSARWDRGLDNYGYTF; CDR3 DNA: TGTGCCAGCAGTGCCAGATGGGACAGGGGGCTCGATAACTATGGCTACACCTTC
CDR3 length: 14; clone size: .; V gene: TRBV5-8; D gene: .; J gene: TRBJ2-3; CDR3 protein: CASSPQRATDTQYF; CDR3 DNA: TGTGCCAGCAGCCCCCAGCGGGCCACAGATACGCAGTATTTT
CDR3 length: 15; clone size: .; V gene: TRBV7-2; D gene: .; J gene: TRBJ1-1; CDR3 protein: CASSPTGGLGTEAFF; CDR3 DNA: TGTGCCAGCAGCCCAACGGGGGGTCTGGGCACTGAAGCTTTCTTT
CDR3 length: 16; clone size: .; V gene: TRBV7-2; D gene: TRBD2; J gene: TRBJ2-5; CDR3 protein: CASSPDSGGANETQYF; CDR3 DNA: TGTGCCAGCAGTCCCGATAGCGGGGGGGCTAATGAGACCCAGTACTTC
CDR3 length: 17; clone size: .; V gene: TRBV7-2; D gene: TRBD1; J gene: TRBJ2-5; CDR3 protein: CASSADIMTGHGETQYF; CDR3 DNA: TGTGCCAGCAGCGCCGATATCATGACAGGGCACGGGGAGACCCAGTACTTC
CDR3 length: 14; clone size: few; V gene: TRBV28; D gene: TRBD1; J gene: TRBJ1-5; CDR3 protein: CASSPGQGEQPQHF; CDR3 DNA: TGTGCCAGCAGCCCCGGACAGGGGGAACAGCCCCAGCATTTT
CDR3 length: 11; clone size: .; V gene: TRBV5-1; D gene: .; J gene: TRBJ1-2; CDR3 protein: CASSLERGYTF; CDR3 DNA: TGCGCCAGCAGCTTAGAGAGAGGCTACACCTTC
CDR3 length: 17; clone size: once; V gene: TRBV7-8; D gene: TRBD2; J gene: TRBJ2-7; CDR3 protein: CASSSGQGRGATYEQYF; CDR3 DNA: TGTGCCAGCAGCTCAGGCCAGGGGCGGGGGGCCACCTACGAGCAGTACTTC
CDR3 length: 13; clone size: once; V gene: TRBV6-6; D gene: TRBD1; J gene: TRBJ2-2; CDR3 protein: CASSPTGVGELFF; CDR3 DNA: TGTGCCAGCAGCCCGACAGGGGTCGGGGAGCTGTTTTTT
CDR3 length: 15; clone size: .; V gene: TRBV4-1; D gene: .; J gene: TRBJ2-7; CDR3 protein: CASSQVNASSYEQYF; CDR3 DNA: TGCGCCAGCAGCCAAGTTAACGCTAGCTCCTACGAGCAGTACTTC
CDR3 length: 15; clone size: .; V gene: TRBV5-4; D gene: .; J gene: TRBJ1-2; CDR3 protein: CASSLASRTNYGYTF; CDR3 DNA: TGTGCCAGCAGCTTGGCTAGCCGGACGAACTATGGCTACACCTTC
CDR3 length: 16; clone size: .; V gene: TRBV28; D gene: .; J gene: TRBJ1-5; CDR3 protein: CASSLCGDFSSQPQHF; CDR3 DNA: TGTGCCAGCAGTTTATGCGGGGATTTTTCTTCTCAGCCCCAGCATTTT
CDR3 length: 18; clone size: .; V gene: TRBV27; D gene: TRBD1; J gene: TRBJ1-2; CDR3 protein: CASSLKWGPGQGRGGYTF; CDR3 DNA: TGTGCCAGCAGTTTAAAGTGGGGCCCGGGACAGGGGCGAGGGGGCTACACCTTC
CDR3 length: 14; clone size: few; V gene: TRBV5-6; D gene: .; J gene: TRBJ1-2; CDR3 protein: CASSRKGVPYGYTF; CDR3 DNA: TGTGCCAGCAGCCGGAAGGGGGTGCCCTATGGCTACACCTTC
CDR3 length: 14; clone size: once; V gene: TRBV6-6; D gene: .; J gene: TRBJ2-7; CDR3 protein: CATLGRGRSYEQYF; CDR3 DNA: TGTGCCACCTTGGGCAGGGGCCGATCCTACGAGCAGTACTTC
CDR3 length: 14; clone size: .; V gene: TRBV30; D gene: TRBD1; J gene: TRBJ2-7; CDR3 protein: CAWYKGQGSYEQYF; CDR3 DNA: TGTGCCTGGTATAAGGGACAGGGTAGCTACGAGCAGTACTTC
CDR3 length: 16; clone size: .; V gene: TRBV5-1; D gene: .; J gene: TRBJ2-7; CDR3 protein: CASSPTTGLFPYEQYF; CDR3 DNA: TGCGCCAGCAGCCCTACTACAGGGTTATTTCCTTACGAGCAGTACTTC
CDR3 length: 14; clone size: once; V gene: TRBV2; D gene: .; J gene: TRBJ2-1; CDR3 protein: CASSDGGFNNEQFF; CDR3 DNA: TGTGCCAGCAGTGACGGGGGTTTCAACAATGAGCAGTTCTTC
CDR3 length: 16; clone size: .; V gene: TRBV9; D gene: TRBD2; J gene: TRBJ2-1; CDR3 protein: CASSDLLAGAENEQFF; CDR3 DNA: TGTGCCAGCAGCGACCTGCTAGCGGGGGCAGAAAATGAGCAGTTCTTC
CDR3 length: 18; clone size: .; V gene: TRBV4-3; D gene: TRBD1; J gene: TRBJ1-4; CDR3 protein: CASSQGMTGHATNEKLFF; CDR3 DNA: TGCGCCAGCAGCCAAGGTATGACAGGGCATGCAACTAATGAAAAACTGTTTTTT
CDR3 length: 15; clone size: .; V gene: TRBV5-6; D gene: TRBD1; J gene: TRBJ1-1; CDR3 protein: CASSYWDRGDTEAFF; CDR3 DNA: TGTGCCAGCAGCTACTGGGACAGGGGAGACACTGAAGCTTTCTTT
CDR3 length: 15; clone size: .; V gene: TRBV6-1; D gene: .; J gene: TRBJ1-4; CDR3 protein: CASSPQPGRSEKLFF; CDR3 DNA: TGTGCCAGCAGTCCCCAACCGGGTCGGAGTGAAAAACTGTTTTTT
CDR3 length: 14; clone size: .; V gene: TRBV7-9; D gene: .; J gene: TRBJ2-3; CDR3 protein: CASSLDRLADTQYF; CDR3 DNA: TGTGCCAGCAGCTTAGACCGACTGGCAGATACGCAGTATTTT
CDR3 length: 16; clone size: .; V gene: TRBV2; D gene: .; J gene: TRBJ1-2; CDR3 protein: CASREAKRSFNYGYTF; CDR3 DNA: TGTGCCAGCAGGGAAGCGAAGAGGTCATTTAACTATGGCTACACCTTC
CDR3 length: 8; clone size: .; V gene: TRBV29-1; D gene: TRBD1; J gene: TRBJ2-1; CDR3 protein: CSGGTGIF; CDR3 DNA: TGCAGCGGGGGGACAGGGATCTTC
CDR3 length: 12; clone size: .; V gene: TRBV19; D gene: .; J gene: TRBJ1-1; CDR3 protein: CASSSRNTEAFF; CDR3 DNA: TGTGCCAGTAGTTCTAGGAACACTGAAGCTTTCTTT
CDR3 length: 16; clone size: .; V gene: TRBV5-4; D gene: TRBD2; J gene: TRBJ2-7; CDR3 protein: CASSPTRLAEPYEQYF; CDR3 DNA: TGTGCCAGCAGCCCAACGCGACTAGCGGAACCCTACGAGCAGTACTTC
CDR3 length: 14; clone size: .; V gene: TRBV7-2; D gene: .; J gene: TRBJ1-6; CDR3 protein: CASSLRTDNSPLHF; CDR3 DNA: TGTGCCAGCAGCTTAAGGACAGATAATTCACCCCTCCACTTT
CDR3 length: 19; clone size: .; V gene: TRBV6-1; D gene: TRBD2; J gene: TRBJ2-3; CDR3 protein: CASSEELAGAFRHTDTQYF; CDR3 DNA: TGTGCCAGCAGTGAAGAACTAGCGGGGGCCTTCCGCCACACAGATACGCAGTATTTT
CDR3 length: 15; clone size: .; V gene: TRBV15; D gene: TRBD1; J gene: TRBJ2-3; CDR3 protein: CATRKRQGRLDTQYF; CDR3 DNA: TGTGCCACCAGGAAGAGACAGGGGCGACTAGATACGCAGTATTTT
CDR3 length: 19; clone size: .; V gene: TRBV28; D gene: TRBD1; J gene: TRBJ2-7; CDR3 protein: CASSLKSRTGRDPPYEQYF; CDR3 DNA: TGTGCCAGCAGTTTAAAGTCCCGGACAGGGCGAGACCCACCCTACGAGCAGTACTTC
CDR3 length: 15; clone size: .; V gene: TRBV2; D gene: TRBD1; J gene: TRBJ1-1; CDR3 protein: CASSGRTGEDTEAFF; CDR3 DNA: TGTGCCAGCAGTGGGCGGACAGGGGAGGACACTGAAGCTTTCTTT
CDR3 length: 14; clone size: .; V gene: TRBV5-1; D gene: TRBD1; J gene: TRBJ2-7; CDR3 protein: CASSLETGWAEQYF; CDR3 DNA: TGCGCCAGCAGCTTAGAGACAGGGTGGGCCGAGCAGTACTTC
CDR3 length: 15; clone size: .; V gene: TRBV5-4; D gene: .; J gene: TRBJ1-3; CDR3 protein: CASSSTGRSGNTIYF; CDR3 DNA: TGTGCCAGCAGCTCGACAGGCCGCTCTGGAAACACCATATATTTT
CDR3 length: 16; clone size: .; V gene: TRBV7-2; D gene: TRBD2; J gene: TRBJ2-5; CDR3 protein: CASSFRLAGGPETQYF; CDR3 DNA: TGTGCCAGCAGCTTCAGACTAGCGGGGGGGCCAGAGACCCAGTACTTC
CDR3 length: 18; clone size: .; V gene: TRBV18; D gene: .; J gene: TRBJ2-7; CDR3 protein: CASSPWPATNLRERQQYF; CDR3 DNA: TGTGCCAGCTCACCATGGCCAGCGACGAACCTACGCGAAAGGCAGCAGTACTTC
CDR3 length: 15; clone size: .; V gene: TRBV13; D gene: TRBD1; J gene: TRBJ1-3; CDR3 protein: CASRRPDRAGDTIYF; CDR3 DNA: TGTGCCAGCAGACGACCCGACAGGGCCGGAGACACCATATATTTT
CDR3 length: 16; clone size: .; V gene: TRBV7-7; D gene: TRBD2; J gene: TRBJ2-2; CDR3 protein: CASSASGGLTTGELFF; CDR3 DNA: TGTGCTAGCAGCGCGAGCGGGGGGCTCACCACCGGGGAGCTGTTTTTT
CDR3 length: 18; clone size: .; V gene: TRBV10-3; D gene: TRBD2; J gene: TRBJ2-2; CDR3 protein: CAVKIARTSGVSTGELFF; CDR3 DNA: TGTGCCGTCAAGATAGCAAGGACTAGCGGGGTTAGTACCGGGGAGCTGTTTTTT
CDR3 length: 15; clone size: .; V gene: TRBV5-5; D gene: .; J gene: TRBJ1-3; CDR3 protein: CASSLPDSSGNTIYF; CDR3 DNA: TGTGCCAGCAGCTTGCCGGACTCCTCTGGAAACACCATATATTTT
CDR3 length: 15; clone size: .; V gene: TRBV5-1; D gene: TRBD2; J gene: TRBJ2-1; CDR3 protein: CASSLLAGGYNEQFF; CDR3 DNA: TGCGCCAGCAGCTTGTTGGCGGGGGGCTATAATGAGCAGTTCTTC